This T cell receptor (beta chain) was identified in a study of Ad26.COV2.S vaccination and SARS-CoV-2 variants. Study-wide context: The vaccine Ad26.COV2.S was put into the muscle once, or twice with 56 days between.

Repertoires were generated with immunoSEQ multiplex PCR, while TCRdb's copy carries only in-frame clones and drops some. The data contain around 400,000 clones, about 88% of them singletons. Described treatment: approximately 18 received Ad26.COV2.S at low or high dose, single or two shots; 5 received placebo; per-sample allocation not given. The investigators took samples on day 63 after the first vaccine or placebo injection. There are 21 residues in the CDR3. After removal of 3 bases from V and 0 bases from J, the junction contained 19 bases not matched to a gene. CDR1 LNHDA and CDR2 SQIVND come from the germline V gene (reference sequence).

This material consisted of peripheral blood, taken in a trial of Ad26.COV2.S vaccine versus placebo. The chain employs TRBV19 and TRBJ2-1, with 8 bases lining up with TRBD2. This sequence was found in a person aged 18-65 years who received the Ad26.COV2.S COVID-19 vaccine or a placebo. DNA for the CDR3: TGTGCCAGTAGTATGTCGGGCTGGGAACTAGCGGACATTCGCTCCTACAATGAGCAGTTCTTC. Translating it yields CASSMSGWELADIRSYNEQFF.